These 23 T cell receptor beta chains originate from one sample sequenced in a study of cytomegalovirus exposure and HLA in healthy donors. Both 60 Vbeta primers and 13 Jbeta primers went into the PCR. Sequencing used immunoSEQ multiplex PCR; TCRdb keeps in-frame clones, though not all of them. The sample has 96,000 or so clones. Source material: PBMCs. These receptors all come from a girl aged 5-17 years in good health and CMV-seropositive.

V is TRBV29-1 and J is TRBJ2-5; D gene unclear. V was cut by 6 bases and J by 2 bases, with 10 bases left in between. CDR1 is SQVTM and CDR2 is ANQGSEA in the germline V gene. The CDR3 is made up of 12 amino acids. CDR3 region: CSVLSRQETQYF. CDR3 coding DNA: TGCAGCGTCCTTTCGAGGCAAGAGACCCAGTACTTC.

The chain employs TRBV2 and TRBJ1-1, with TRBD1 matching 7 bases. This CDR3 region has 15 residues. Germline V gene lookup returns CDR1 SNHLY and CDR2 FYNNEI. The junction had 7 bases not matched to a gene; V was cut back by 4 bases and J by 2 bases. For the CDR3, the DNA is TGTGCCAGCAGTGCTTGGGACAGTGCAAACACTGAAGCTTTCTTT. This sequence encodes CASSAWDSANTEAFF.

The chain employs TRBV5-6 and TRBJ2-1; D may be TRBD2 (6 bases). Trimming removed 5 bases at V and 5 bases at J, with 20 bases between. The germline V gene encodes CDR1 SGHDT and CDR2 YYEEEE. The CDR3 has 16 amino acids. CDR3 in amino acids: CASSQPLARFNNEQFF. CDR3 nucleotide sequence: TGTGCCAGCAGTCAACCGCTAGCGCGTTTCAACAATGAGCAGTTCTTC. Complete variable domain (other parts from reference TRBV5-6 and TRBJ2-1): DAGVTQSPTHLIKTRGQQVTLRCSPKSGHDTVSWYQQALGQGPQFIFQYYEEEERQRGNFPDRFSGHQFPNYSSELNVNALLLGDSALYLCASSQPLARFNNEQFFGPGTRLTVL.

The chain's CDR3 is CASSLASTGVSPLHF. DNA for the CDR3: TGTGCCAGCAGCTTAGCCTCGACAGGTGTTTCACCCCTCCACTTT. The rearrangement uses TRBV7-2 and TRBJ1-6, with D tentatively TRBD1 (6 bases). There are 15 residues in the CDR3. V dropped 0 bases and J dropped 9 bases, with 12 bases sitting between them. Per germline, CDR1 SGHTA and CDR2 FQGNSA.

The CDR3 DNA sequence: TGCGCCAGCAGCCAAGATAGGAGCGGGATCTACAATGAGCAGTTCTTC. This codes for CASSQDRSGIYNEQFF. This chain connects TRBV4-3 to TRBJ2-1, with TRBD2 matching 7 bases. The trim removed 0 bases at V and 3 bases at J, leaving 5 bases unmatched. The germline CDR1 and CDR2 sequences are LGHNA and YSLEER. CDR3 length: 16 residues.

This sequence joins TRBV11-2 and TRBJ1-2; D is uncertain. CDR1 is SGHAT, CDR2 FQNNGV, per germline. V was pared by 1 base and J by 0 bases, with 9 bases between. The CDR3 has 15 amino acids. CDR3 amino acids: CASSLVGSANYGYTF. In nucleotides, the CDR3 is TGTGCCAGCAGCTTAGTAGGCAGCGCTAACTATGGCTACACCTTC.

J is TRBJ2-2 and V is TRBV7-8, with 10 bases matching TRBD1. V gave up 1 base and J gave up 6 bases; unmatched junction bases: 8. The CDR3 runs 17 residues. Germline loops: CDR1 SGHVS, CDR2 FQNEAQ. The CDR3 DNA reads as TGTGCCAGCAGCTTAGGTACCGGGACAGGGGTCCCCGGGGAGCTGTTTTTT. Translating it yields CASSLGTGTGVPGELFF.

This sequence joins TRBV6-6 and TRBJ2-1, with D possibly TRBD1 on 5 matching bases. Germline-derived CDR1 and CDR2 are MNHNY and SVGAGI (reference sequence). Deletions cut 8 bases from V and 5 bases from J, with 19 bases between. The CDR3 totals 15 residues. The CDR3 sequence: CASRSGQPKDNEQFF. The CDR3, as DNA: TGTGCCAGCCGATCAGGGCAGCCCAAGGACAATGAGCAGTTCTTC.

The chain's CDR3 is CASSYSGVSDGYTF. The CDR3 nucleotides read TGTGCCAGCAGTTATTCCGGGGTTTCGGATGGCTACACCTTC. The genes are TRBV28 and TRBJ1-2, with D uncertain. Trimming pared 4 bases from V and 6 bases from J, leaving 15 bases between. Per the germline V gene, CDR1 is MDHEN and CDR2 is SYDVKM. The CDR3 is made up of 14 amino acids.

The chain recombines TRBV14 with TRBJ2-1; TRBD2 is a possible D gene (5 bases). The CDR3 loop spans 14 amino acids. Germline V CDR1 and CDR2: SGHDN, FVKESK. V was clipped by 2 bases and J by 8 bases, with 13 bases between them. The CDR3 nucleotides are TGTGCCAGCAGCCAAATCGGTAGCGTAGATGAGCAGTTCTTC. As protein: CASSQIGSVDEQFF.

V is TRBV4-3 and J is TRBJ2-1, with D possibly TRBD2 on 6 matching bases. V gave up 0 bases and J gave up 7 bases, with 13 bases separating them. The CDR3 runs 15 residues. Germline V lookup: CDR1 LGHNA, CDR2 YSLEER. For the CDR3, the DNA is TGCGCCAGCAGCCAAGATCGGTTTGGAGGGAATGAGCAGTTCTTC. Protein sequence: CASSQDRFGGNEQFF.

The rearrangement joins TRBV29-1 to TRBJ1-1, with a tentative D call TRBD1 (6 bases). Trimming pared 7 bases from V and 1 base from J, leaving 7 bases between. The CDR3 spans 11 residues. In germline, CDR1 is SQVTM, CDR2 ANQGSEA. The CDR3 loop reads CSGDKNTEAFF. The CDR3 coding sequence is TGCAGCGGGGACAAGAACACTGAAGCTTTCTTT.

The V call is TRBV4-1, the J call TRBJ2-3; 8 bases line up with TRBD1. The CDR3 is 16 residues long. After removal of 1 base from V and 3 bases from J, the junction contained 6 bases not matched to a gene. Germline loops: CDR1 MGHRA, CDR2 YSYEKL. The CDR3 DNA reads as TGCGCCAGCAGCCAAGTATACCAGGGGGCAACAGATACGCAGTATTTT. Its protein is CASSQVYQGATDTQYF.

The rearrangement joins TRBV5-1 to TRBJ1-4, with a tentative D call TRBD1 (5 bases). Germline V lookup: CDR1 SGHRS, CDR2 YFSETQ. The CDR3 contains 16 residues. The V and J ends lost 4 bases and 6 bases respectively, with 19 bases between them. The CDR3 DNA reads as TGCGCCAGCAGCCGAAATCGTGTGGGGGGGGATGAAAAACTGTTTTTT. As protein: CASSRNRVGGDEKLFF.

The chain recombines TRBV2 with TRBJ2-7; 7 bases are a match to TRBD1. Looked up from germline, CDR1 is SNHLY and CDR2 is FYNNEI. CDR3 length equals 17 residues. The CDR3 protein is CASSLDGQDLFSCEQYV. CDR3 sequence (DNA): TGTGCCAGCAGTCTAGATGGACAGGATTTGTTCTCCTGCGAGCAGTACGTC.

This chain joins TRBV9 and TRBJ1-1; D is uncertain. From germline, CDR1 is SGDLS and CDR2 YYNGEE. V was shortened by 4 bases and J by 7 bases, with 14 bases between the two germline ends. CDR3 size: 13 residues. CDR3 protein: CASSLGDGGEAFF. The CDR3 DNA sequence: TGTGCCAGCAGCTTGGGAGACGGAGGTGAAGCTTTCTTT.

The chain links TRBV5-5 to TRBJ2-7; D unresolved. The CDR3 extends over 16 amino acids. Looked up from germline, CDR1 is SGHKS and CDR2 is YYEKEE (reference sequence). The V end was cut by 0 bases, the J end by 0 bases, with 13 bases between. The chain's CDR3 is CASSLAPGYSSYEQYF. CDR3 coding DNA: TGTGCCAGCAGCTTGGCCCCGGGTTATAGCTCCTACGAGCAGTACTTC. Filled out from reference TRBV5-5 and TRBJ2-7, the complete variable domain reads DAGVTQSPTHLIKTRGQQVTLRCSPISGHKSVSWYQQVLGQGPQFIFQYYEKEERGRGNFPDRFSARQFPNYSSELNVNALLLGDSALYLCASSLAPGYSSYEQYFGPGTRLTVT.

The chain employs TRBV19 and TRBJ2-7, with 8 bases aligning to TRBD1. Losses at the gene ends were 1 base for V and 2 bases for J; bases not matched to a gene: 1. CDR1 and CDR2 (germline): LNHDA, SQIVND (reference sequence). The CDR3 extends over 14 amino acids. CDR3 in amino acids: CASSIAQGAYEQYF. CDR3 coding DNA: TGTGCCAGTAGTATAGCACAGGGGGCCTACGAGCAGTACTTC.

DNA of the CDR3: TGTGCCAGCAGTTTGGGGGCTATGAATAATTCACCCCTCCACTTT. It yields the protein CASSLGAMNNSPLHF. The rearrangement links TRBV27 to TRBJ1-6, with a tentative D call TRBD1 (6 bases). The CDR3 contains 15 residues. Trimming took 3 bases from V and 5 from J, leaving 11 bases between them. The germline V gene encodes CDR1 MNHEY and CDR2 SMNVEV (reference sequence).

The chain is built from TRBV10-1 and TRBJ1-1; D gene ambiguous. Germline-derived CDR1 and CDR2 are WNHNN and SYGVQD (reference sequence). Trimming removed 4 bases at V and 1 base at J, with 7 bases between. This CDR3 is built from 13 residues. The CDR3 DNA reads as TGCGCCAGCAGTGGTGAAGCGAACACTGAAGCTTTCTTT. This translates into CASSGEANTEAFF.

This chain links TRBV2 with TRBJ1-2, with TRBD1 matching over 8 bases. Trimming cost V 7 bases and J 5 bases; bases outside gene matches: 6. This CDR3 has 13 amino acids. CDR1 SNHLY and CDR2 FYNNEI come from the germline V gene. CDR3 loop: CASMGDRRYGYTF. For the CDR3, the DNA is TGTGCCAGCATGGGGGACAGGAGATATGGCTACACCTTC.

As regards this clone: One junction end disagrees with the germline gene, perhaps due to a read error. The chain employs TRBV5-1 and TRBJ1-1; TRBD1 matches 7 bases. CDR3 length equals 13 residues. CDR1 is SGHRS and CDR2 is YFSETQ in the germline V gene. Written as DNA, the CDR3 is TGCGCCAGCAGCGGGACAGTGAGCACTGAAGATTTCTTT. Its translation: CASSGTVSTEDFF. Variable domain in full (rest from reference TRBV5-1 and TRBJ1-1): KAGVTQTPRYLIKTRGQQVTLSCSPISGHRSVSWYQQTPGQGLQFLFEYFSETQRNKGNFPGRFSGRQFSNSRSEMNVSTLELGDSALYLCASSGTVSTEDFFGQGTRLTVV.

The chain links TRBV6-6 to TRBJ2-1, with 8 bases fitting TRBD1. V lost 8 bases and J lost 7; bases outside the gene matches: 16. In germline, CDR1 is MNHNY, CDR2 SVGAGI (reference sequence). This CDR3 has 16 amino acids. CDR3 DNA: TGTGCCAGCCAGAGGGGTGGGACAGGTCAGCGGAATGAGCAGTTCTTC. Encoded protein: CASQRGGTGQRNEQFF.